This section outlines one TCR beta chain sequence together with its context. This table comes from immunoSEQ multiplex PCR, and its TCRdb copy is limited to in-frame clones, with some not included. This table holds approximately 150,000 clones, over 80% found once. This specimen comes from a study of T cell responses to AZD1222 COVID-19 vaccine. V lost 4 bases to trimming and J lost 2 bases, with 9 bases between them. The CDR3 has 15 residues. CDR1 and CDR2 (germline): LNHDA, SQIVND (reference sequence). The origin of this receptor is an adult in good health. This chain joins TRBV19 and TRBJ1-6, with D unresolved. The sample was peripheral blood, taken on day 0 of AZD1222 vaccination. Here the CDR3 DNA reads TGTGCCAGTAGTACCCAGGCTGCCTATAATTCACCCCTCCACTTT. Protein sequence: CASSTQAAYNSPLHF. The whole variable domain, filled in from reference TRBV19 and TRBJ1-6, reads DGGITQSPKYLFRKEGQNVTLSCEQNLNHDAMYWYRQDPGQGLRLIYYSQIVNDFQKGDIAEGYSVSREKKESFPLTVTSAQKNPTAFYLCASSTQAAYNSPLHFGNGTRLTVT.